The sequence of this T cell receptor (beta chain) was determined in a study of shared clonotypes between healthy human individuals. Study context: A donor's plate count was three for CD4 naive and three for CD4 memory; CD8 naive had two and CD8 memory one. General study points: Despite large depth, sorted-subset datasets appeared incompletely sequenced.

The protocol was immunoSEQ multiplex PCR, while the TCRdb copy is restricted to in-frame clones and leaves out a portion. The repertoire holds under 2,500,000 clones, with approximately 95% as singletons. On this clone: Its specificity is not known.

Germline CDR1 MNHNS, CDR2 SASEGT. The CDR3 totals 15 residues. The J segment lost 0 bases and the V segment lost 4 bases, leaving 3 bases of the junction unmatched. The sequence came from a young man in good health. The sequenced sample was naive CD4+ T cells sorted from blood. As for subset: CD45RA+ positively selected. This chain connects TRBV6-1 to TRBJ2-1; TRBD1 matches at 7 bases. CDR3 nucleotides: TGTGCCAGCAGTGGGACAGGCAACTCCTACAATGAGCAGTTCTTC. The encoded protein is CASSGTGNSYNEQFF.